The 12 T cell receptor beta chains in this list originate from one sample, sequenced in a study of cytomegalovirus exposure and HLA in healthy donors. Primers for the PCR totalled 60 Vbeta and 13 Jbeta. Here immunoSEQ multiplex PCR was the method, and the copy in TCRdb shows in-frame clones only, minus some. Counted here are approximately 150,000 clones, over 70% occurring once; the ten biggest clones make up over 3%. Specimen: PBMCs. The receptor set was obtained from a male donor in good health and CMV-seronegative.

J is TRBJ2-1 and V is TRBV11-2, with 8 bases lining up with TRBD1. CDR1 and CDR2 from the germline V gene are SGHAT and FQNNGV. This CDR3 spans 16 amino acids. The junction had 5 bases not matched to a gene; V was cut back by 2 bases and J by 2 bases. CDR3 residues: CASSLHRTGTYNEQFF. The CDR3 DNA reads TGTGCCAGCAGCTTACATAGGACAGGGACCTACAATGAGCAGTTCTTC.

The chain uses TRBV5-8 and TRBJ1-1; 7 nucleotides match TRBD1. V lost 0 bases to trimming and J lost 4 bases; unmatched junction nucleotides: 3. The CDR3 extends over 14 amino acids. CDR1 is SGHTS, CDR2 YDEGEE, per germline. Here the CDR3 reads CASSLGQGVTEAFF. The CDR3 region has the DNA TGTGCCAGCAGCTTGGGACAGGGAGTCACTGAAGCTTTCTTT. Full variable domain (missing parts from reference TRBV5-8 and TRBJ1-1): EAGVTQSPTHLIKTRGQQATLRCSPISGHTSVYWYQQALGLGLQFLLWYDEGEERNRGNFPPRFSGRQFPNYSSELNVNALELEDSALYLCASSLGQGVTEAFFGQGTRLTVV.

The CDR3 here is CASRDRHGFNEQYF. For the CDR3, the DNA is TGTGCCAGCAGGGACAGGCACGGCTTCAACGAGCAGTACTTC. This chain uses TRBV2 with TRBJ2-7, with 7 positions matching TRBD1. The germline gives CDR1 SNHLY, CDR2 FYNNEI. The CDR3 spans 14 residues. The V gene end was trimmed by 6 bases and the J gene end by 5 bases; junction bases not matched to a gene: 10.

The J gene is TRBJ2-3, the V gene TRBV7-3, with 9 bases lining up with TRBD1. Trimming took 5 bases from V and 3 from J; bases not matched to a gene: 3. The CDR3 totals 14 residues. CDR1 and CDR2 (germline): SGHTA, FQGTGA. CDR3 in DNA: TGTGCCAGCAGCCCGACAGGGGGTACAGATACGCAGTATTTT. Translation: CASSPTGGTDTQYF.

The gene calls are TRBV5-6 and TRBJ2-6; TRBD2 is a possible D gene (7 bases). Germline V gene data show CDR1 as SGHDT and CDR2 as YYEEEE. The CDR3 contains 15 residues. The V and J ends lost 4 bases and 4 bases respectively, with 12 bases between them. The CDR3: CASSAGAGGANVLTF. CDR3 nucleotide sequence: TGTGCCAGCAGCGCGGGGGCCGGAGGGGCCAACGTCCTGACTTTC.

The chain has TRBV27 and TRBJ2-1, with D possibly being TRBD1 (9 bases). CDR1 is MNHEY, CDR2 SMNVEV, per germline (reference sequence). This CDR3 is built from 15 residues. The V and J ends lost 5 bases and 6 bases respectively, with 17 bases between them. The CDR3 region is CASSREGQGFNEQFF. In DNA form, the CDR3 reads TGTGCCAGCAGTCGGGAGGGACAGGGTTTCAATGAGCAGTTCTTC.

This chain joins TRBV7-9 and TRBJ1-4; 9 positions match TRBD1. CDR3 size: 17 residues. In germline, CDR1 is SEHNR, CDR2 FQNEAQ (reference sequence). V was clipped by 5 bases and J by 6 bases; unmatched bases: 13. The CDR3 DNA reads TGTGCCAGCAGCCCGCCGCGGGTGGGACAGGGTTATGAAAAACTGTTTTTT. Its translation: CASSPPRVGQGYEKLFF.

This sequence joins TRBV9 and TRBJ2-7; no definite D call. There are 15 residues in the CDR3. The V gene lost 4 bases and the J gene lost 0 bases, with 14 bases spanning the gap. The germline V gene has CDR1 SGDLS and CDR2 YYNGEE. The CDR3 DNA follows: TGTGCCAGCAGCCCCCGCGTGCTAAGCTCCTACGAGCAGTACTTC. This translates into CASSPRVLSSYEQYF.

J is TRBJ1-1 and V is TRBV30, with D uncertain. V was pared by 0 bases and J by 1 base, with 6 bases between. From germline, CDR1 is GTSNPN and CDR2 SVGIG (reference sequence). This CDR3 region has 13 residues. The CDR3 loop is CAWSVRGNTEAFF. CDR3 sequence (DNA): TGTGCCTGGAGTGTAAGAGGGAACACTGAAGCTTTCTTT.

This clone was counted once. This chain joins TRBV19 and TRBJ2-1; 7 bases are shared with TRBD2. The germline V gene encodes CDR1 LNHDA and CDR2 SQIVND (reference sequence). V shed 4 bases, J shed 7 bases, and the junction held 7 bases outside the gene matches. The CDR3 consists of 14 residues. The CDR3 loop reads CASSTGLVGNEQFF. In DNA form, the CDR3 reads TGTGCCAGTAGTACAGGACTAGTGGGTAATGAGCAGTTCTTC.

The V call is TRBV28, the J call TRBJ2-7; 10 bases fit TRBD2. This CDR3 is 15 amino acids long. Looked up from germline, CDR1 is MDHEN and CDR2 is SYDVKM. V lost 7 bases, J lost 3 bases, and 9 bases stayed unmatched. As DNA, the CDR3 is TGTGCCAGCAACCCCCAGGCTAGCGGGAGCTACGAGCAGTACTTC. Its protein is CASNPQASGSYEQYF.

Details on this clone: Compared with germline, one end of the junction differs, possibly owing to a read error. The CDR3 DNA is TGCGCCAGCCGAGGTTATTTTGGAATTTACGGGCAGTACTTC. It specifies CASRGYFGIYGQYF. The chain couples TRBV23-1 to TRBJ2-7, with no clear D. TRBV23-1 is identified as an open reading frame with a role that is uncertain. The CDR3 runs 14 residues.